Presented here are 21 T cell receptor beta chains from one specimen sequenced in a study of radiotherapy plus CTLA-4 blockade in lung cancer. Repertoires were generated with immunoSEQ multiplex PCR, while TCRdb's copy carries only in-frame clones and drops some. Among about 76,000 clones listed, 78% were seen once. Sample: peripheral blood, taken from a patient treated with radiotherapy plus ipilimumab. The receptors originated from a human donor with non-small cell lung cancer whose response to radiotherapy plus ipilimumab could not be evaluated. Some clones in this sample may be carry-over from other donors' samples.

To note about this clone: Within the sample, other DNA sequences also encode this same CDR3. The genes are TRBV7-2 and TRBJ2-3, with a tentative D call TRBD2 (6 bases). There are 17 residues in the CDR3. Germline V gives CDR1 SGHTA, CDR2 FQGNSA. V was clipped by 2 bases and J by 2 bases, with 17 bases between them. The CDR3 DNA reads TGTGCCAGCAGCTTAACGGGCGGGGTAGCCATCACAGATACGCAGTATTTT. Amino acids: CASSLTGGVAITDTQYF.

The chain couples TRBV9 to TRBJ2-3; D perhaps matches TRBD2 (6 bases). From germline, CDR1 is SGDLS and CDR2 YYNGEE. Between the trimmed V and J ends, which lost 4 bases and 4 bases, there was a span of 10 bases. The CDR3 has 13 amino acids. Here the CDR3 reads CASSSWGADTQYF. DNA of the CDR3: TGTGCCAGCAGCTCGTGGGGGGCAGATACGCAGTATTTT.

The chain employs TRBV4-1 and TRBJ2-1; 8 bases map to TRBD1. J was trimmed by 7 bases and V by 3 bases; bases with no gene match: 14. CDR3 length: 17 residues. The germline gives CDR1 MGHRA, CDR2 YSYEKL. The CDR3 sequence is CASSHEGQQGVRNEQFF. DNA for the CDR3: TGCGCCAGCAGCCACGAGGGACAACAGGGGGTGAGGAATGAGCAGTTCTTC.

V is TRBV5-5 and J is TRBJ2-1, with TRBD2 matching over 7 bases. The V gene's germline CDR1 is SGHKS and CDR2 YYEKEE (reference sequence). V lost 0 bases and J lost 6; bases outside the gene matches: 3. This CDR3 comprises 14 residues. The CDR3, as DNA: TGTGCCAGCAGCTTGGATTGGGGGGGCAATGAGCAGTTCTTC. This sequence encodes CASSLDWGGNEQFF. The entire variable domain, with the rest obtained from reference TRBV5-5 and TRBJ2-1, is as follows: DAGVTQSPTHLIKTRGQQVTLRCSPISGHKSVSWYQQVLGQGPQFIFQYYEKEERGRGNFPDRFSARQFPNYSSELNVNALLLGDSALYLCASSLDWGGNEQFFGPGTRLTVL.

The chain couples TRBV11-2 to TRBJ2-2; TRBD1 might be the D (6 bases). CDR1 and CDR2 from the germline V gene are SGHAT and FQNNGV. The V end was cut by 3 bases, the J end by 5 bases, with 10 bases between. There are 14 residues in the CDR3. CDR3 nucleotides: TGTGCCAGCAGCTTTATGGACAGTACCGGGGAGCTGTTTTTT. It specifies CASSFMDSTGELFF.

The V call is TRBV28, the J call TRBJ2-7; D remains unclear. Trimming stripped 6 bases from V and 3 bases from J, with 15 bases between. CDR1 and CDR2 from the germline V gene are MDHEN and SYDVKM. There are 14 residues in the CDR3. The CDR3 region is CASSRRDLYYEQYF. The DNA for the CDR3 is TGTGCCAGCAGCCGCCGAGACTTATACTACGAGCAGTACTTC.

The genes are TRBV25-1 and TRBJ1-2; tentative D call: TRBD1 (6 bases). V was pared by 3 bases and J by 4 bases, with 12 bases between. CDR1 and CDR2 from the germline V gene are MGHDK and SYGVNS. This CDR3 has 14 residues. Here the CDR3 reads CASSDRGFGYGYTF. CDR3 coding DNA: TGTGCCAGCAGTGATAGGGGGTTTGGCTATGGCTACACCTTC.

V and J are TRBV29-1 and TRBJ2-3; 15 bases match TRBD2. The CDR3 has 16 residues. Unmatched junction bases numbered 2, after V lost 0 bases and J lost 4 bases. Germline V CDR1 and CDR2: SQVTM, ANQGSEA. This CDR3 is CSVEEGTSGGSDTQYF. The CDR3 region has the DNA TGCAGCGTTGAAGAAGGGACTAGCGGGGGGTCAGATACGCAGTATTTT.

The chain carries TRBV6-1 and TRBJ1-6; the D gene is possibly TRBD1 (6 bases). CDR1 is MNHNS, CDR2 SASEGT, per germline. This CDR3 comprises 16 residues. V lost 4 bases, J lost 5 bases, and 15 bases lay in between. In DNA, the CDR3 is TGTGCCAGCAGTGGCCAACAGGGTGGGAATAATTCACCCCTCCACTTT. This encodes CASSGQQGGNNSPLHF.

This clone was seen a few times. V is TRBV5-6 and J is TRBJ1-5, with 8 bases aligning to TRBD1. The germline gives CDR1 SGHDT, CDR2 YYEEEE. The ends lost 2 bases at V and 3 bases at J; junction bases unmatched: 4. This CDR3 spans 15 amino acids. CDR3: CASSFRDRPNQPQHF. The CDR3 nucleotides are TGTGCCAGCAGCTTTAGGGACAGGCCCAATCAGCCCCAGCATTTT.

The chain carries TRBV6-6 and TRBJ1-1, with a tentative D call TRBD1 (6 bases). The length of the CDR3 is 15 residues. Trimming left V 5 bases short and J 4 bases short, with 17 bases between. Germline V lookup: CDR1 MNHNY, CDR2 SVGAGI (reference sequence). The chain's CDR3 is CASSAPGGGLTEAFF. The CDR3 DNA follows: TGTGCCAGCAGTGCCCCGGGAGGGGGGCTCACTGAAGCTTTCTTT.

This rearrangement joins TRBV7-2 to TRBJ1-4; 9 bases are shared with TRBD1. V gave up 5 bases and J gave up 3 bases; unmatched junction bases: 10. CDR3 length equals 17 residues. Germline V gene data show CDR1 as SGHTA and CDR2 as FQGNSA. Here the CDR3 DNA reads TGTGCCAGCAGCGGCGGGACAGGGAATTTGGCTAATGAAAAACTGTTTTTT. As protein: CASSGGTGNLANEKLFF.

The chain links TRBV6-1 to TRBJ1-2; D call uncertain. The length of the CDR3 is 13 residues. With 6 bases removed from V and 1 base from J, the gap between germline ends came to 9 bases. The germline V gene encodes CDR1 MNHNS and CDR2 SASEGT. The CDR3 nucleotides read TGTGCCAGCAGGGTCCGGGGTAACTATGGCTACACCTTC. It specifies CASRVRGNYGYTF.

The chain couples TRBV4-1 to TRBJ1-5; weak D call: TRBD1 (5 bases). Trimming removed 0 bases from V and 0 bases from J, with 18 bases in between. Germline CDR1 is MGHRA and CDR2 is YSYEKL. The CDR3 is 19 residues long. The CDR3 bases are TGCGCCAGCAGCCAAGATCGGGTGGTGGGGCTCTATAGCAATCAGCCCCAGCATTTT. Translating gives CASSQDRVVGLYSNQPQHF.

The rearrangement links TRBV28 to TRBJ2-1; possibly TRBD1 for D (5 bases). The germline V gene has CDR1 MDHEN and CDR2 SYDVKM. V lost 7 bases, J lost 4 bases, and 26 bases lay in between. CDR3 length equals 18 residues. The CDR3 spells CASTSLLDNFVGYNEQFF. As DNA, the CDR3 is TGTGCCAGCACCTCGTTACTGGACAATTTCGTAGGGTACAATGAGCAGTTCTTC. Using reference TRBV28 and TRBJ2-1 for the parts outside the CDR3, the full variable domain is DVKVTQSSRYLVKRTGEKVFLECVQDMDHENMFWYRQDPGLGLRLIYFSYDVKMKEKGDIPEGYSVSREKKERFSLILESASTNQTSMYLCASTSLLDNFVGYNEQFFGPGTRLTVL.

This clone was counted a single time. The CDR3 sequence: CSAPRGDTQYF. Written as DNA, the CDR3 is TGCAGTGCCCCTCGAGGGGATACGCAGTATTTT. V and J are TRBV20-1 and TRBJ2-3, with D possibly being TRBD2 (5 bases). The CDR3 loop spans 11 amino acids. V was trimmed by 6 bases and J by 6 bases, leaving 10 bases between them. Germline-derived CDR1 and CDR2 are DFQATT and SNEGSKA (reference sequence).

V usage is TRBV4-3 and J usage is TRBJ1-4, with D maybe TRBD1 (6 bases). The V end was cut by 0 bases, the J end by 5 bases, with 10 bases between. The CDR3 runs to 15 residues. The germline V gene has CDR1 LGHNA and CDR2 YSLEER. The CDR3 coding sequence is TGCGCCAGCAGCCAAGATCCCAGGGGCAATGAAAAACTGTTTTTT. Translation: CASSQDPRGNEKLFF.

This clone has a handful of counts. The genes are TRBV5-6 and TRBJ1-1; 11 bases are a match to TRBD1. Germline lookup yields CDR1 SGHDT and CDR2 YYEEEE. The CDR3 loop spans 15 amino acids. Losses at the gene ends were 6 bases for V and 1 base for J; bases not matched to a gene: 5. In DNA, the CDR3 is TGTGCCAGCACTGGGGACAGGGGGAGGAACACTGAAGCTTTCTTT. This encodes CASTGDRGRNTEAFF.

The V call is TRBV5-1, the J call TRBJ1-6; TRBD1 agrees at 7 bases. The CDR3 is 16 residues long. J gave up 4 bases and V 4 bases, and 8 bases lay outside the gene matches. Per the germline V gene, CDR1 is SGHRS and CDR2 is YFSETQ. CDR3 sequence reads: CASSPQGDGYNSPLHF. DNA for the CDR3: TGCGCCAGCAGCCCTCAGGGGGACGGGTATAATTCACCCCTCCACTTT.

V and J are TRBV18 and TRBJ2-7; 9 bases are a match to TRBD1. The CDR3 has 13 amino acids. V trimming: 6 bases; J trimming: 5 bases; junction bases outside the gene matches: 5. Germline CDR1 KGHSH, CDR2 LQKENI. CDR3 residues: CASSRDREDEQYF. The DNA of the CDR3 is TGTGCCAGCTCCAGGGACAGGGAGGACGAGCAGTACTTC. The entire variable domain, with the rest obtained from reference TRBV18 and TRBJ2-7, is as follows: NAGVMQNPRHLVRRRGQEARLRCSPMKGHSHVYWYRQLPEEGLKFMVYLQKENIIDESGMPKERFSAEFPKEGPSILRIQQVVRGDSAAYFCASSRDREDEQYFGPGTRLTVT.

V usage is TRBV5-1 and J usage is TRBJ1-2, with D possibly being TRBD1 (6 bases). The V end lost 4 bases, the J end lost 3 bases, and 13 bases lay between the germline ends. The CDR3 extends over 14 amino acids. Germline V gene sequence: CDR1 SGHRS, CDR2 YFSETQ. CDR3 nucleotide sequence: TGCGCCAGCAGCCCTCGGGCAGGGGACTATGGCTACACCTTC. It is translated as CASSPRAGDYGYTF.